The 30 T cell receptor beta chains given below trace back to one sample, sequenced in a study of OX40 agonist ivuxolimab in advanced cancers. Generated by immunoSEQ multiplex PCR, the TCRdb table keeps only in-frame clones and is missing some. The repertoire holds about 88,000 clones, about 85% seen once, with 0.2% to 0.25% in the top ten. Sample: CD4+ or CD8+ T cells sorted from blood, taken in a trial of the OX40 agonist ivuxolimab. The receptors come from an adult with an advanced solid tumor such as melanoma, head and neck, liver or kidney cancer.

The CDR3 sequence: CASSLEGTADTDTQYF. The CDR3 nucleotides are TGTGCCAGCAGCTTGGAAGGGACCGCCGACACAGATACGCAGTATTTT. V usage is TRBV5-8 and J usage is TRBJ2-3; TRBD1 or TRBD2 may be the D gene (5 bases each). The V gene's germline CDR1 is SGHTS and CDR2 YDEGEE. Trimming shortened V by 0 bases and J by 2 bases, and 13 bases separated the two germline ends. The CDR3 extends over 16 amino acids.

As to this clone: At one boundary the junction diverges from the germline segment, which might be a read error. This CDR3 reads CASRWTGNYGYTF. The CDR3 region has the DNA TGTGCCAGTAGATGGACAGGCAACTACGGCTACACCTTC. The chain uses TRBV19 and TRBJ1-2; 7 nucleotides line up with TRBD1. The germline V gene encodes CDR1 LNHDA and CDR2 SQIVND (reference sequence). The CDR3 length is 13 residues.

The CDR3 loop is CASRLAAGSYNEQFF. CDR3 coding DNA: TGTGCCAGCAGGTTAGCGGCTGGCTCCTACAATGAGCAGTTCTTC. V and J are TRBV28 and TRBJ2-1; D might be TRBD2 (6 bases). CDR3 size: 15 residues. Trimming pared 6 bases from V and 0 bases from J, leaving 12 bases between. Germline values: CDR1 MDHEN, CDR2 SYDVKM.

The chain carries TRBV7-2 and TRBJ2-6; 14 bases line up with TRBD2. V lost 5 bases, J lost 3 bases, and 9 bases stayed unmatched. Looked up from germline, CDR1 is SGHTA and CDR2 is FQGNSA. The CDR3 length is 19 residues. The CDR3 reads CASSISTSGGALGANVLTF. As DNA, the CDR3 is TGTGCCAGCAGCATATCGACTAGCGGGGGGGCTCTTGGGGCCAACGTCCTGACTTTC.

The chain recombines TRBV28 with TRBJ2-7, with D hard to call. The CDR3 runs 15 residues. V was pared by 5 bases and J by 4 bases, with 18 bases between. Germline V gene data show CDR1 as MDHEN and CDR2 as SYDVKM. CDR3 protein: CASSVGSSSRYEQYF. The CDR3 nucleotides are TGTGCCAGCAGTGTTGGAAGTTCGAGCCGATACGAGCAGTACTTC. The full variable domain, rest sourced from reference TRBV28 and TRBJ2-7, is DVKVTQSSRYLVKRTGEKVFLECVQDMDHENMFWYRQDPGLGLRLIYFSYDVKMKEKGDIPEGYSVSREKKERFSLILESASTNQTSMYLCASSVGSSSRYEQYFGPGTRLTVT.

This chain connects TRBV5-1 to TRBJ2-1; tentative D call: TRBD2 (7 bases). The V end was cut by 0 bases, the J end by 5 bases, with 15 bases between. The CDR3 contains 16 residues. Per the germline V gene, CDR1 is SGHRS and CDR2 is YFSETQ. This CDR3 reads CASSLVGGDPNNEQFF. The CDR3 coding sequence is TGCGCCAGCAGCTTGGTAGGGGGGGACCCTAACAATGAGCAGTTCTTC.

The chain is built from TRBV7-2 and TRBJ1-2, with a possible D match to TRBD1 (6 bases). The CDR3 is 16 amino acids. Germline V gene sequence: CDR1 SGHTA, CDR2 FQGNSA. V was cut by 3 bases and J by 0 bases, with 14 bases left in between. CDR3 bases: TGTGCCAGCAGCTTTAATGCGCGGACAGCTAACTATGGCTACACCTTC. This encodes CASSFNARTANYGYTF.

The J gene is TRBJ1-3, the V gene TRBV4-1, with D possibly TRBD1 on 5 matching bases. The CDR3 extends over 15 amino acids. Germline CDR1 MGHRA, CDR2 YSYEKL. V shed 0 bases and J shed 0 bases, with 6 bases lying between them. CDR3 in amino acids: CASSQEGLSGNTIYF. The CDR3 DNA reads TGCGCCAGCAGCCAAGAGGGACTCTCTGGAAACACCATATATTTT.

The chain couples TRBV29-1 to TRBJ1-1, with D possibly matching TRBD1 (6 bases). The CDR3 is made up of 13 amino acids. Germline V gene lookup returns CDR1 SQVTM and CDR2 ANQGSEA. V lost 5 bases and J lost 0, with 10 bases in between. The CDR3 DNA reads as TGCAGCGTTTACAGGGTCCTGAACACTGAAGCTTTCTTT. Translation: CSVYRVLNTEAFF.

This chain links TRBV5-1 with TRBJ1-2, with D unclear. Germline-derived CDR1 and CDR2 are SGHRS and YFSETQ. This CDR3 is 12 amino acids long. V was cut by 0 bases and J by 5 bases, with 5 bases left in between. The CDR3 spells CASSLGGYGYTF. DNA for the CDR3: TGCGCCAGCAGCTTGGGGGGTTATGGCTACACCTTC.

The genes are TRBV4-3 and TRBJ2-7, with 11 bases fitting TRBD2. Per the germline V gene, CDR1 is LGHNA and CDR2 is YSLEER. V trimming: 1 base; J trimming: 5 bases; junction bases outside the gene matches: 13. The CDR3 totals 18 residues. Written as DNA, the CDR3 is TGCGCCAGCAGCCAAGCCCTAGGCGCTAGCGGGAGGATCCACGAGCAGTACTTC. It specifies CASSQALGASGRIHEQYF.

V usage is TRBV6-5 and J usage is TRBJ2-7, with D hard to call. The CDR3 is 13 residues long. Germline lookup yields CDR1 MNHEY and CDR2 SVGAGI. V was pared by 6 bases and J by 4 bases, with 13 bases between. The CDR3 sequence is CASRAAKRYEQYF. The DNA of the CDR3 is TGTGCCAGCAGAGCTGCGAAACGGTACGAGCAGTACTTC.

This clone has only one observation. V is TRBV27 and J is TRBJ2-7; TRBD1 aligns across 10 bases. V lost 8 bases, J lost 2 bases, and 15 bases stayed unmatched. Germline V gene lookup returns CDR1 MNHEY and CDR2 SMNVEV (reference sequence). The CDR3 runs 17 residues. The chain's CDR3 is CASSPHQGQGFTYEQYV. The DNA of the CDR3 is TGTGCCAGCTCCCCCCACCAGGGACAGGGGTTCACCTACGAGCAGTACGTC.

The table lists this clone with a few counts. This chain uses TRBV9 with TRBJ1-3, with D unresolved. The CDR3 covers 14 residues. Per the germline V gene, CDR1 is SGDLS and CDR2 is YYNGEE. The V and J ends lost 0 bases and 2 bases respectively, with 6 bases between them. The DNA of the CDR3 is TGTGCCAGCAGCGTAGCCGGGGCTGGAAACACCATATATTTT. Its translation: CASSVAGAGNTIYF.

This clone was detected only once. The rearrangement joins TRBV7-9 to TRBJ1-4, with D tentatively TRBD1 (6 bases). Germline V gene data show CDR1 as SEHNR and CDR2 as FQNEAQ (reference sequence). CDR3 length: 17 amino acids. V was pared by 6 bases and J by 0 bases, with 17 bases between. This CDR3 is CASSLRQATSTNEKLFF. The CDR3 DNA reads as TGTGCCAGCAGTCTCAGACAGGCGACTTCAACTAATGAAAAACTGTTTTTT.

This rearrangement joins TRBV7-3 to TRBJ2-3; TRBD1 aligns across 9 bases. This CDR3 spans 15 amino acids. CDR1 SGHTA and CDR2 FQGTGA come from the germline V gene. V lost 1 base and J lost 3; bases outside the gene matches: 2. Written as DNA, the CDR3 is TGTGCCAGCAGCTTAATCGGACAGGGGACAGATACGCAGTATTTT. This sequence encodes CASSLIGQGTDTQYF.

The genes are TRBV7-8 and TRBJ1-3; D uncertain. The germline V gene encodes CDR1 SGHVS and CDR2 FQNEAQ. V was cut by 1 base and J by 0 bases, with 7 bases left in between. There are 15 residues in the CDR3. The CDR3 protein is CASSLDWDSGNTIYF. Here the CDR3 DNA reads TGTGCCAGCAGCTTAGATTGGGACTCTGGAAACACCATATATTTT.

The gene calls are TRBV7-9 and TRBJ1-3, with D uncertain. Germline assignment: CDR1 SEHNR and CDR2 FQNEAQ (reference sequence). Trimming shortened V by 5 bases and J by 1 base, and 6 bases separated the two germline ends. This CDR3 region has 13 residues. CDR3 loop: CASSRVSGNTIYF. The CDR3 DNA reads as TGTGCCAGCAGCCGTGTTTCTGGAAACACCATATATTTT. The entire variable domain, with the rest obtained from reference TRBV7-9 and TRBJ1-3, is as follows: DTGVSQNPRHKITKRGQNVTFRCDPISEHNRLYWYRQTLGQGPEFLTYFQNEAQLEKSRLLSDRFSAERPKGSFSTLEIQRTEQGDSAMYLCASSRVSGNTIYFGEGSWLTVV.

The gene calls are TRBV19 and TRBJ1-2; a weak D match, TRBD1 (5 bases). The CDR3 is 12 residues long. The germline V and J ends were trimmed by 6 bases and 7 bases, with 12 bases remaining between them. The V gene's germline CDR1 is LNHDA and CDR2 SQIVND (reference sequence). The CDR3 bases are TGTGCCAGTAGAGCGACGGGGGTTGGCTACACCTTC. This gives the protein CASRATGVGYTF.

The chain couples TRBV5-5 to TRBJ1-1, with D perhaps matching TRBD1 (5 bases). V lost 6 bases and J lost 10, with 13 bases in between. Germline CDR1 is SGHKS and CDR2 is YYEKEE (reference sequence). CDR3 length equals 11 residues. The CDR3 here is CASNSPGGAFF. CDR3 coding DNA: TGTGCCAGCAACTCCCCGGGGGGAGCTTTCTTT.

About this clone: Other DNA sequences in this sample translate to the same CDR3. J is TRBJ2-3 and V is TRBV11-2; 9 nucleotides agree with TRBD2. The germline CDR1 and CDR2 sequences are SGHAT and FQNNGV. The CDR3 totals 14 residues. V lost 2 bases, J lost 3 bases, and 0 bases stayed unmatched. CDR3 in amino acids: CASSLTSGTDTQYF. As DNA, the CDR3 is TGTGCCAGCAGCTTAACTAGCGGGACAGATACGCAGTATTTT.

This clone was seen only once. The V and J genes are TRBV5-1 and TRBJ2-3, with no clear D. The V end was cut by 7 bases, the J end by 1 base, with 10 bases between. Germline assignment: CDR1 SGHRS and CDR2 YFSETQ. This CDR3 comprises 13 residues. The CDR3 region has the DNA TGCGCCAGCCGCATCGTGCGCACAGATACGCAGTATTTT. Translated: CASRIVRTDTQYF.

This clone has more than one count but fewer than ten. The chain carries TRBV2 and TRBJ2-2, with D tentatively TRBD1 or TRBD2 (5 bases each). V was clipped by 4 bases and J by 4 bases, with 13 bases between them. The CDR3 consists of 15 residues. Germline-derived CDR1 and CDR2 are SNHLY and FYNNEI. The CDR3 DNA reads TGTGCCAGCAGTGCCACCGCCGGGACCACCGGGGAGCTGTTTTTT. Its protein is CASSATAGTTGELFF.

J is TRBJ2-3 and V is TRBV5-1, with 10 bases fitting TRBD2. The germline CDR1 and CDR2 sequences are SGHRS and YFSETQ. V dropped 0 bases and J dropped 7; count of bases not matched to a gene: 8. This CDR3 comprises 16 residues. The CDR3: CASSLGSASGRNTQYF. CDR3 nucleotide sequence: TGCGCCAGCAGCTTGGGATCGGCTAGCGGGAGAAATACGCAGTATTTT.

A single count supports this clone. V gene TRBV6-1 combines with J gene TRBJ1-5; D uncertain. The V end was cut by 0 bases, the J end by 5 bases, with 8 bases between. The CDR3 consists of 14 residues. The germline V gene has CDR1 MNHNS and CDR2 SASEGT. CDR3 in DNA: TGTGCCAGCAGTGAAGCGCCGGCCTATCAGCCCCAGCATTTT. Its translation is CASSEAPAYQPQHF.

This chain joins TRBV18 and TRBJ2-2; 11 bases map to TRBD2. The V gene end was trimmed by 6 bases and the J gene end by 4 bases; junction bases not matched to a gene: 4. The CDR3 covers 15 residues. Germline V gene lookup returns CDR1 KGHSH and CDR2 LQKENI. This CDR3 reads CASSRGTSGTGELFF. CDR3 in DNA: TGTGCCAGCTCCCGCGGGACTAGCGGCACCGGGGAGCTGTTTTTT. The full variable domain, rest sourced from reference TRBV18 and TRBJ2-2, is NAGVMQNPRHLVRRRGQEARLRCSPMKGHSHVYWYRQLPEEGLKFMVYLQKENIIDESGMPKERFSAEFPKEGPSILRIQQVVRGDSAAYFCASSRGTSGTGELFFGEGSRLTVL.

The CDR3 DNA is TGTGCCAGCAGCACCGGACTAGCGGGGGGGACCGGGGAGCTGTTTTTT. It encodes CASSTGLAGGTGELFF. The chain carries TRBV2 and TRBJ2-2, with 15 nucleotides matching TRBD2. This CDR3 region has 16 residues. Per germline, CDR1 SNHLY and CDR2 FYNNEI. Trimming at V came to 6 bases and at J to 5 bases, leaving 4 bases not matched to a gene. Variable domain in full (rest from reference TRBV2 and TRBJ2-2): EPEVTQTPSHQVTQMGQEVILRCVPISNHLYFYWYRQILGQKVEFLVSFYNNEISEKSEIFDDQFSVERPDGSNFTLKIRSTKLEDSAMYFCASSTGLAGGTGELFFGEGSRLTVL.

The chain has TRBV14 and TRBJ2-2; weak D call: TRBD1 (6 bases). Germline assignment: CDR1 SGHDN and CDR2 FVKESK. V shed 4 bases and J shed 5 bases, with 11 bases lying between them. The CDR3 spans 14 residues. Written as DNA, the CDR3 is TGTGCCAGCAGCCTCCAGGGGTGGACCGGGGAGCTGTTTTTT. Translated: CASSLQGWTGELFF. The whole variable domain, filled in from reference TRBV14 and TRBJ2-2, reads EAGVTQFPSHSVIEKGQTVTLRCDPISGHDNLYWYRRVMGKEIKFLLHFVKESKQDESGMPNNRFLAERTGGTYSTLKVQPAELEDSGVYFCASSLQGWTGELFFGEGSRLTVL.

The V and J genes are TRBV7-9 and TRBJ1-2; D unclear. Germline V gene lookup returns CDR1 SEHNR and CDR2 FQNEAQ (reference sequence). V dropped 5 bases and J dropped 8 bases, with 12 bases sitting between them. The CDR3 runs to 12 residues. CDR3 nucleotides: TGTGCCAGCAGCGACCCTAATGACGGCTACACCTTC. It specifies CASSDPNDGYTF.

The CDR3 loop is CASNTRRAGELFF. CDR3 bases: TGTGCCAGCAACACTCGGCGTGCCGGGGAGCTGTTTTTT. The chain links TRBV28 to TRBJ2-2; no firm D call. The CDR3 spans 13 residues. With 7 bases removed from V and 6 bases from J, the gap between germline ends came to 12 bases. CDR1 is MDHEN and CDR2 is SYDVKM in the germline V gene.